This T cell receptor beta chain was obtained from a study of CD8+CD57+ T cells in acquired aplastic anemia. Looking at the study overall: Sorted CD4+ and CD8+ cells yielded DNA averaging about 3.2 ug. Study findings and constraints: Roughly 29 was the count of CD8+ CDR3 sequences that patients shared with controls. Simpson's diversity of CD8+ cells was not significantly different in patients compared with controls.

Profiling of TCR beta VDJ combinations and CDR3 sequences used genomic DNA as template. From the reads, TCRdb called clonotypes with MiXCR, one entry per CDR3 protein. This sample has around 150,000 distinct CDR3 sequences, with around half found just once. This CDR3 region has 13 residues. V was cut by 6 bases and J by 2 bases, with 13 bases left in between. Germline V gene sequence: CDR1 DFQATT, CDR2 SNEGSKA (reference sequence). This clonotype was seen repeatedly, ten times or more. What it binds is not known. Patients who underwent sequencing had shown CD8+CD57+ cell expansion by flow cytometry. No patient had been given any therapy when blood was sampled.

The TCR originated in a human donor with aplastic anemia. Sequencing was done on a sample of sorted CD4+, CD8+, or CD8+CD57+ T cells (not recorded which) from PBMCs. The chain employs TRBV20-1 and TRBJ1-2, with D perhaps TRBD1 (5 bases). The CDR3 here is CSAPSGGNYGYTF. The CDR3, as DNA: TGCAGTGCGCCATCGGGGGGAAACTATGGCTACACCTTC.